One sample yielded the 28 T cell receptor beta chains listed below, sequenced in a study of blood T cell repertoires in COVID-19. Libraries were prepared by immunoSEQ multiplex PCR; TCRdb keeps only in-frame clonotypes and omits some of them. The sample has some 100,000 clones, roughly 80% seen once; the top ten hold less than 11%. The sequenced material came from peripheral blood. These receptors came from a human donor in a cohort sampled during active COVID-19.

The rearrangement links TRBV11-2 to TRBJ1-2; perhaps TRBD1 as D (6 bases). The CDR3 consists of 12 residues. The V and J ends lost 2 bases and 8 bases respectively, with 9 bases between them. CDR1 is SGHAT and CDR2 is FQNNGV in the germline V gene. DNA for the CDR3: TGTGCCAGCAGCTTATCTCAGGGGGGCTACACCTTC. Protein sequence: CASSLSQGGYTF.

This rearrangement joins TRBV4-3 to TRBJ1-1; D is unresolved. From germline, CDR1 is LGHNA and CDR2 YSLEER. The CDR3 spans 15 residues. Between the trimmed V and J ends, which lost 0 bases and 5 bases, there was a span of 13 bases. CDR3 DNA sequence: TGCGCCAGCAGCCAAGATATCTCGCCAGAAACTGAAGCTTTCTTT. It translates to CASSQDISPETEAFF.

The genes are TRBV27 and TRBJ1-6; maybe TRBD1 (6 bases). Trimming took 2 bases from V and 10 from J, leaving 9 bases between them. The CDR3 extends over 13 amino acids. Germline-derived CDR1 and CDR2 are MNHEY and SMNVEV (reference sequence). As DNA, the CDR3 is TGTGCCAGCAGTTTAGGGGGCAGGTCACCCCTCCACTTT. The encoded protein is CASSLGGRSPLHF.

This clone was picked up one time. CDR3 amino acids: CASSAGTGAMKAFF. CDR3 bases: TGTGCCAGCAGCGCAGGGACAGGGGCCATGAAAGCTTTCTTT. The gene calls are TRBV9 and TRBJ1-1; 10 nucleotides align to TRBD1. J lost 9 bases, V lost 3 bases, and 8 bases had no gene match. CDR3 length: 14 amino acids. CDR1 is SGDLS, CDR2 YYNGEE, per germline.

CDR3 DNA: TGTGCCAGCAGTAACTCAGCGGGAGGGCCGCTTGAGCAGTACTTC. This gives the protein CASSNSAGGPLEQYF. The chain combines TRBV28 with TRBJ2-7; 10 positions match TRBD2. The CDR3 consists of 15 residues. J gave up 7 bases and V 5 bases, and 11 bases lay outside the gene matches. Germline values: CDR1 MDHEN, CDR2 SYDVKM.

V usage is TRBV7-2 and J usage is TRBJ2-2, with 13 bases aligning to TRBD2. The CDR3 consists of 18 residues. The germline V gene encodes CDR1 SGHTA and CDR2 FQGNSA. Trimming removed 1 base from V and 4 bases from J; junction bases left unmatched: 6. CDR3 nucleotides: TGTGCCAGCAGCTTAGGACTAGCGGGGGGAACCTTCACCGGGGAGCTGTTTTTT. Translating it yields CASSLGLAGGTFTGELFF.

The J gene is TRBJ2-7, the V gene TRBV6-6, with 7 nucleotides matching TRBD1. Germline loops: CDR1 MNHNY, CDR2 SVGAGI (reference sequence). The CDR3 length is 14 residues. Unmatched junction bases numbered 8, after V lost 4 bases and J lost 5 bases. The CDR3 DNA sequence: TGTGCCAGCAGTTCCCCGACAGGGATCGACGAGCAGTACTTC. This encodes CASSSPTGIDEQYF.

The J gene is TRBJ2-7, the V gene TRBV6-5, with TRBD1 identical over 9 bases. This CDR3 comprises 13 residues. From germline, CDR1 is MNHEY and CDR2 SVGAGI. V lost 6 bases, J lost 11 bases, and 11 bases stayed unmatched. The CDR3 coding sequence is TGTGCCAGCAGGCCCGGGACAGGGTTTGGGGAGTACTTC. Translated: CASRPGTGFGEYF.

V is TRBV30 and J is TRBJ1-5; 8 bases align to TRBD1. With V trimmed by 3 bases and J by 5 bases, 15 bases remained unmatched. In germline, CDR1 is GTSNPN, CDR2 SVGIG (reference sequence). The CDR3 is 17 amino acids. The CDR3 reads CAWSKQKDRGKDQPQHF. CDR3 nucleotide sequence: TGTGCCTGGAGCAAACAGAAAGACAGGGGTAAAGATCAGCCCCAGCATTTT.

Note on this clone: This CDR3 is also generated by other DNA sequences in the sample. The genes are TRBV3-1 (or the pseudogene TRBV3-2) and TRBJ2-3; tentatively, D is TRBD2 (6 bases). V gave up 7 bases and J gave up 0 bases, with 8 bases separating them. The CDR3 runs 13 residues. CDR1 is LGHDT and CDR2 is YNNKEL in the germline V gene (reference sequence). The CDR3 DNA is TGTGCCAGCATGGGGGGTAGCACAGATACGCAGTATTTT. Its protein product is CASMGGSTDTQYF.

J is TRBJ1-2 and V is TRBV7-2; 8 positions match TRBD1. CDR3 length: 14 amino acids. The J segment lost 7 bases and the V segment lost 3 bases, leaving 7 bases of the junction unmatched. Germline CDR1 is SGHTA and CDR2 is FQGNSA. Here the CDR3 reads CASSLGQGARGYTF. CDR3 DNA sequence: TGTGCCAGCAGCTTGGGGCAGGGGGCTCGTGGCTACACCTTC.

The chain recombines TRBV19 with TRBJ2-7, with 10 bases fitting TRBD1. With V trimmed by 4 bases and J by 4 bases, 4 bases remained unmatched. Germline-derived CDR1 and CDR2 are LNHDA and SQIVND (reference sequence). The CDR3 totals 14 residues. CDR3 sequence (DNA): TGTGCCAGTAGTAGACAGGGGGCGTTTTACGAGCAGTACTTC. It yields the protein CASSRQGAFYEQYF.

The chain couples TRBV28 to TRBJ2-7; 13 nucleotides line up with TRBD2. The V segment lost 3 bases and the J segment 3 bases; nucleotides outside the gene matches: 11. The germline gives CDR1 MDHEN, CDR2 SYDVKM. The CDR3 length is 18 residues. CDR3 in amino acids: CASSLDRVRLAGGYEQYF. The CDR3 region has the DNA TGTGCCAGCAGTTTGGACAGGGTAAGACTAGCGGGAGGCTACGAGCAGTACTTC.

The gene calls are TRBV7-8 and TRBJ2-6, with 8 nucleotides matching TRBD1. The length of the CDR3 is 17 residues. Trimming removed 1 base from V and 2 bases from J; junction bases left unmatched: 4. Looked up from germline, CDR1 is SGHVS and CDR2 is FQNEAQ. The CDR3 loop is CASSLVAQGAGANVLTF. Here the CDR3 DNA reads TGTGCCAGCAGCTTAGTCGCACAGGGGGCTGGGGCCAACGTCCTGACTTTC.

The J gene is TRBJ1-6, the V gene TRBV6-5; D remains unclear. The CDR3 is 14 amino acids. The V gene's germline CDR1 is MNHEY and CDR2 SVGAGI. V lost 2 bases and J lost 10, with 12 bases in between. CDR3 in DNA: TGTGCCAGCAGTTACGGACGAGCGGGGTCACCCCTCCACTTT. Translation gives CASSYGRAGSPLHF.

This sequence joins TRBV3-1 (or the pseudogene TRBV3-2) and TRBJ1-1; D ambiguous. The length of the CDR3 is 15 residues. The V and J ends lost 3 bases and 0 bases respectively, with 11 bases between them. Looked up from germline, CDR1 is LGHDT and CDR2 is YNNKEL (reference sequence). The CDR3 is CASSHTTPMNTEAFF. The CDR3 nucleotides are TGTGCCAGCAGCCACACGACACCCATGAACACTGAAGCTTTCTTT.

In DNA, the CDR3 is TGCGCCAGCAGCCCTCGGGAGCCGGCGGACTATGGCTACACCTTC. This sequence encodes CASSPREPADYGYTF. The chain employs TRBV4-1 and TRBJ1-2; D uncertain. Germline lookup yields CDR1 MGHRA and CDR2 YSYEKL. This CDR3 region has 15 residues. The V and J ends lost 4 bases and 3 bases respectively, with 15 bases between them.

The V and J genes are TRBV9 and TRBJ2-7; 8 bases align to TRBD2. Per the germline V gene, CDR1 is SGDLS and CDR2 is YYNGEE. V shed 5 bases and J 2 bases; nucleotides not matched to a gene: 9. This CDR3 is 15 amino acids long. CDR3 bases: TGTGCCAGCAGTTATAGCGGGACGGCTCCCTACGAGCAGTACTTC. Its protein is CASSYSGTAPYEQYF.

The chain links TRBV9 to TRBJ1-3; TRBD1 agrees at 7 bases. The CDR3 sequence is 14 residues long. Germline-derived CDR1 and CDR2 are SGDLS and YYNGEE. With 3 bases clipped from V and 6 bases from J, the junction kept 6 bases outside the gene matches. The CDR3 sequence: CASSAAGTANTIYF. The CDR3 DNA is TGTGCCAGCAGCGCCGCAGGGACAGCAAACACCATATATTTT.

The chain is built from TRBV9 and TRBJ1-2, with TRBD1 matching over 7 bases. This CDR3 is 16 amino acids long. Looked up from germline, CDR1 is SGDLS and CDR2 is YYNGEE. V lost 0 bases to trimming and J lost 1 base; unmatched junction nucleotides: 6. CDR3 protein: CASSVDGTAINYGYTF. Written as DNA, the CDR3 is TGTGCCAGCAGCGTAGATGGGACAGCGATTAACTATGGCTACACCTTC.

The chain recombines TRBV6-5 with TRBJ2-7; 12 bases fit TRBD2. The germline CDR1 and CDR2 sequences are MNHEY and SVGAGI. V shed 5 bases and J 2 bases; nucleotides not matched to a gene: 4. This CDR3 spans 15 amino acids. CDR3 DNA sequence: TGTGCCAGCAGTAAGACTAGCGGGGGTCCCTACGAGCAGTACTTC. Translating it yields CASSKTSGGPYEQYF.

This clone was found once. The V and J genes are TRBV7-2 and TRBJ1-3, with a weak D call TRBD1 (5 bases). V dropped 6 bases and J dropped 8 bases, with 17 bases sitting between them. The CDR3 is made up of 14 amino acids. Germline CDR1 is SGHTA and CDR2 is FQGNSA. CDR3 DNA sequence: TGTGCCAGCAGGTCACCAGGGTCTAGGGACACCATATATTTT. Translated, it gives CASRSPGSRDTIYF.

J is TRBJ2-1 and V is TRBV7-6; D not resolved. The V gene lost 1 base and the J gene lost 7 bases, with 5 bases spanning the gap. Per the germline V gene, CDR1 is SGHVS and CDR2 is FNYEAQ. CDR3 length equals 12 residues. Here the CDR3 DNA reads TGTGCCAGCAGCTTAGGACAAAATGAGCAGTTCTTC. As protein: CASSLGQNEQFF.

The rearrangement uses TRBV28 and TRBJ1-5; TRBD1 agrees at 8 bases. The CDR3 runs to 15 residues. Germline V gene sequence: CDR1 MDHEN, CDR2 SYDVKM. V shed 5 bases, J shed 9 bases, and the junction held 12 bases outside the gene matches. The CDR3 nucleotides read TGTGCCAGCAGTGGGGGAGGGACAGGTTTATCGCCCCAGCATTTT. It specifies CASSGGGTGLSPQHF. Filled out from reference TRBV28 and TRBJ1-5, the complete variable domain reads DVKVTQSSRYLVKRTGEKVFLECVQDMDHENMFWYRQDPGLGLRLIYFSYDVKMKEKGDIPEGYSVSREKKERFSLILESASTNQTSMYLCASSGGGTGLSPQHFGDGTRLSIL.

About this clone: At one of its ends the junction is not consistent with the germline gene, which may arise from a read error. This rearrangement joins TRBV7-3 to TRBJ2-1, with D maybe TRBD2 (6 bases). The CDR3 contains 13 residues. CDR1 is SGHTA, CDR2 FQGTGA, per germline. CDR3 DNA: TGTGCCAGCAGCCGGGACTCCGACAATGAGCAGTTCTTC. Encoded protein: CASSRDSDNEQFF.

The chain recombines TRBV18 with TRBJ1-5; weak D call: TRBD1 (5 bases). The CDR3 spans 17 residues. Germline V gene lookup returns CDR1 KGHSH and CDR2 LQKENI. V was trimmed by 4 bases and J by 0 bases, leaving 16 bases between them. The CDR3 coding sequence is TGTGCCAGCTCACGCTACCTGACAGCTGATAGCAATCAGCCCCAGCATTTT. Residues: CASSRYLTADSNQPQHF.

The chain is built from TRBV12-5 and TRBJ2-1; perhaps TRBD1 as D (6 bases). With 5 bases removed from V and 9 bases from J, the gap between germline ends came to 17 bases. Germline loops: CDR1 LGHNT, CDR2 FRNRAP. This CDR3 contains 14 residues. The CDR3 nucleotides are TGTGCTAGTGGTGTCTTACAGGGCTCGGGTGAGCAGTTCTTC. This translates into CASGVLQGSGEQFF.

The rearrangement uses TRBV7-7 and TRBJ2-2, with TRBD1 matching over 7 bases. V lost 5 bases to trimming and J lost 0 bases; unmatched junction nucleotides: 6. The CDR3 loop spans 16 amino acids. Germline CDR1 SSHAT, CDR2 FNYEAQ (reference sequence). The chain's CDR3 is CASSPRGGANTGELFF. The CDR3 nucleotides are TGTGCCAGCAGCCCGAGAGGGGGCGCGAACACCGGGGAGCTGTTTTTT. Filled out from reference TRBV7-7 and TRBJ2-2, the complete variable domain reads GAGVSQSPRYKVTKRGQDVTLRCDPISSHATLYWYQQALGQGPEFLTYFNYEAQPDKSGLPSDRFSAERPEGSISTLTIQRTEQRDSAMYRCASSPRGGANTGELFFGEGSRLTVL.